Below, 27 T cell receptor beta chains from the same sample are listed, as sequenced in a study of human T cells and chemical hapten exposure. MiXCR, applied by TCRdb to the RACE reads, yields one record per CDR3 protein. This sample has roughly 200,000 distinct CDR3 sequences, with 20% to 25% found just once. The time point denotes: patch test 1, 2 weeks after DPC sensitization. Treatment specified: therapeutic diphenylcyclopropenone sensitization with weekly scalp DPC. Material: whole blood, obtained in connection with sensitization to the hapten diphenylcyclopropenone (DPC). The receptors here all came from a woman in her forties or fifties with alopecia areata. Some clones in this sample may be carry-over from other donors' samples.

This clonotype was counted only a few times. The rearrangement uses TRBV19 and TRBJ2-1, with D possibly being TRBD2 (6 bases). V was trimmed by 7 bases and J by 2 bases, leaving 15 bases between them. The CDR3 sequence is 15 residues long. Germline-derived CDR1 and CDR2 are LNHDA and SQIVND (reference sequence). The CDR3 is CASTPTSQAYNEQFF. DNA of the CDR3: TGTGCCAGTACCCCGACTAGTCAAGCCTACAATGAGCAGTTCTTC.

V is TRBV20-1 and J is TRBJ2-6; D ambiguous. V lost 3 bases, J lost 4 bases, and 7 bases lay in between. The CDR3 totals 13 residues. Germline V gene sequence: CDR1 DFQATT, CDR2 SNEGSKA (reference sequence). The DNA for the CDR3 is TGCAGTGCTAGGGCCCTAGGGGCCAACGTCCTGACTTTC. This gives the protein CSARALGANVLTF.

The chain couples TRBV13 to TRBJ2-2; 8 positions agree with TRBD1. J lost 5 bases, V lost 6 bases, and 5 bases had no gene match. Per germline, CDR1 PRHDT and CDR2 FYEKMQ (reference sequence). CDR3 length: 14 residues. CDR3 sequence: CASRDRVWTGELFF. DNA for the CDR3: TGTGCCAGCAGGGACAGGGTGTGGACCGGGGAGCTGTTTTTT.

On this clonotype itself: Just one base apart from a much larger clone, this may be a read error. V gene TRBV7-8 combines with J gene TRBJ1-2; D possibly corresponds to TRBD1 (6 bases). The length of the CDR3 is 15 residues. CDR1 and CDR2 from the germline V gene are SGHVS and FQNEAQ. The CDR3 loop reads CASSLRTAGGLRYNF. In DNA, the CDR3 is TGTGCCAGCAGCCTGCGGACAGCGGGAGGTTTACGCTACAACTTC.

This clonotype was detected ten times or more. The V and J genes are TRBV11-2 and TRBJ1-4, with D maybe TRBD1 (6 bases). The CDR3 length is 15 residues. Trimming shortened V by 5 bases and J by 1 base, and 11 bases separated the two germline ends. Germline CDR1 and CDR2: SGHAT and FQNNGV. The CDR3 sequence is CASSIQQGTNEKLFF. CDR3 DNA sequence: TGTGCCAGCAGCATTCAACAGGGAACTAATGAAAAACTGTTTTTT.

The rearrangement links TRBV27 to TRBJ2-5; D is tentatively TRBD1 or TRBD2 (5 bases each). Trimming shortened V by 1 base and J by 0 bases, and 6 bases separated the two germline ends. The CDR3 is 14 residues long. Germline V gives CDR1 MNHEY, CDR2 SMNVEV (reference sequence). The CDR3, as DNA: TGTGCCAGCAGTTTATGGGGGAACCAAGAGACCCAGTACTTC. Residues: CASSLWGNQETQYF.

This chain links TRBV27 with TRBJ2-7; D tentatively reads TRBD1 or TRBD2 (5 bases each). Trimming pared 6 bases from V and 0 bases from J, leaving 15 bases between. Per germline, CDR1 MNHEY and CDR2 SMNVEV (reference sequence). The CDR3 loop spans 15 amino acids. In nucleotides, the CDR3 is TGTGCCAGCAGCCCTGGGGCAGGGAGCTCCTACGAGCAGTACTTC. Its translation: CASSPGAGSSYEQYF.

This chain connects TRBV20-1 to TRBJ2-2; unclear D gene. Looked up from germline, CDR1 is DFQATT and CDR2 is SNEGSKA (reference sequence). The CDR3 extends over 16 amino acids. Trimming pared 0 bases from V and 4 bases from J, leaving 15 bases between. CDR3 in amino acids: CSARDISAESTGELFF. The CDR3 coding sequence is TGCAGTGCTAGAGATATTTCGGCGGAGAGCACCGGGGAGCTGTTTTTT.

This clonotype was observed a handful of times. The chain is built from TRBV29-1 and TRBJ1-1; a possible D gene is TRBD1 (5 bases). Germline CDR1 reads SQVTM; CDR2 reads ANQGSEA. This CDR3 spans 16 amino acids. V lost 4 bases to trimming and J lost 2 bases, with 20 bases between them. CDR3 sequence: CSVVIVLAGFNTEAFF. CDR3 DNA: TGCAGCGTTGTGATTGTGTTGGCAGGGTTCAACACTGAAGCTTTCTTT.

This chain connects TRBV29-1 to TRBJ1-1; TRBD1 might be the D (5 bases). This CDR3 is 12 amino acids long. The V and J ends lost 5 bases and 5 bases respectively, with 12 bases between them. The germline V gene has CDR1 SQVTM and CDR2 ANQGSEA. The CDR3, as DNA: TGCAGCGTTCAGGGTCGTTATACTGAAGCTTTCTTT. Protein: CSVQGRYTEAFF.

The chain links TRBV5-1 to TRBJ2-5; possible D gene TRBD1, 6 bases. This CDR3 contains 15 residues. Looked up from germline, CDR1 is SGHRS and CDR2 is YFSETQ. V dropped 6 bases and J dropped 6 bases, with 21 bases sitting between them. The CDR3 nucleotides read TGCGCCAGCACCCACCGTACAGGGAGTACAAAGACCCAGTACTTC. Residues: CASTHRTGSTKTQYF.

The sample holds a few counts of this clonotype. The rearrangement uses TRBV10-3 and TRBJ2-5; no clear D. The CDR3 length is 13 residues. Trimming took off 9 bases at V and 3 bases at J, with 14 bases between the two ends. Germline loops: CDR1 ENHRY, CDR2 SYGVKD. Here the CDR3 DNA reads TGTGCCATAACGGGTGAACATGAAGAGACCCAGTACTTC. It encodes CAITGEHEETQYF.

CDR3 loop: CSTTGHNTDTQYF. The CDR3 DNA follows: TGCAGCACAACAGGCCATAACACAGATACGCAGTATTTT. The chain has TRBV29-1 and TRBJ2-3; D might be TRBD1 (5 bases). V lost 8 bases to trimming and J lost 2 bases, with 14 bases between them. The CDR3 covers 13 residues. Germline values: CDR1 SQVTM, CDR2 ANQGSEA.

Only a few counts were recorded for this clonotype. The CDR3 loop reads CASGGWVDRVATNEKLFF. The CDR3 bases are TGTGCCAGTGGGGGTTGGGTAGACAGGGTCGCAACTAATGAAAAACTGTTTTTT. The chain is built from TRBV27 and TRBJ1-4; 7 positions agree with TRBD1. From germline, CDR1 is MNHEY and CDR2 SMNVEV (reference sequence). The J segment lost 0 bases and the V segment lost 9 bases, leaving 16 bases of the junction unmatched. The CDR3 is 18 amino acids.

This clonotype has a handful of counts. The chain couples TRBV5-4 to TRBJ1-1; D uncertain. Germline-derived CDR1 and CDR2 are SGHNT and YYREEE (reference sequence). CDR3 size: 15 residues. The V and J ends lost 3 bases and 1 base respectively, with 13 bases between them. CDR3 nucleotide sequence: TGTGCCAGCAGCTCCGATCCTGTTGGGAACACTGAAGCTTTCTTT. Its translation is CASSSDPVGNTEAFF.

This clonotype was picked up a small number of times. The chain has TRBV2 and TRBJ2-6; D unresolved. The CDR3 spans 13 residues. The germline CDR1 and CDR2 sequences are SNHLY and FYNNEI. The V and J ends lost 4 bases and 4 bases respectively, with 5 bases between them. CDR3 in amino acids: CASSANGANVLTF. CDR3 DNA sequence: TGTGCCAGCAGTGCAAACGGGGCCAACGTCCTGACTTTC.

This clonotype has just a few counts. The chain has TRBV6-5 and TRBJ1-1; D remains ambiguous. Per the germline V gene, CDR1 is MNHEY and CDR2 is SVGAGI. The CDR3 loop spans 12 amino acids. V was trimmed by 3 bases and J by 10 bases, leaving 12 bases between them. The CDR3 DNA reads TGTGCCAGCAGTTATATACCGGGCCGAGCTTTCTTT. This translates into CASSYIPGRAFF.

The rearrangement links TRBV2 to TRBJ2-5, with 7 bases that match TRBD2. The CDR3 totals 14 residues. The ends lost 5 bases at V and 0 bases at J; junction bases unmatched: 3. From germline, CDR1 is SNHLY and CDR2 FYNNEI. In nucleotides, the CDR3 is TGTGCCAGCAGTCGGCGGGGGAACCAAGAGACCCAGTACTTC. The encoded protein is CASSRRGNQETQYF.

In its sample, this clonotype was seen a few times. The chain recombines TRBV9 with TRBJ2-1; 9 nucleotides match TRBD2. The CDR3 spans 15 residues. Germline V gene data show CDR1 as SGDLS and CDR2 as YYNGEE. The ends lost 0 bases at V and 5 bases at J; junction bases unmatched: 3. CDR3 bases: TGTGCCAGCAGCGTAGGAGCGGGGGGTAACAATGAGCAGTTCTTC. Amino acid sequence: CASSVGAGGNNEQFF.

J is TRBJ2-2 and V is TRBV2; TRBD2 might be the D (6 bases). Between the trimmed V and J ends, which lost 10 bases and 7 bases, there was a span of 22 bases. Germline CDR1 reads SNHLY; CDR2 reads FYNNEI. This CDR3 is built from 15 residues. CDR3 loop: CANTRTQGGIGELFF. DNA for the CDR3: TGTGCCAACACAAGGACCCAGGGCGGGATCGGGGAGCTGTTTTTT.

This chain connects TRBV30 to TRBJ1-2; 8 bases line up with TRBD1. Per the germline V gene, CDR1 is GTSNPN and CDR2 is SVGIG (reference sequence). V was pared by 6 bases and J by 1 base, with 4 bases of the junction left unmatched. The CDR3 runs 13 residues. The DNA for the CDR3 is TGTGCCTGCATACAGGGGGATAACTATGGCTACACCTTC. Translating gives CACIQGDNYGYTF.

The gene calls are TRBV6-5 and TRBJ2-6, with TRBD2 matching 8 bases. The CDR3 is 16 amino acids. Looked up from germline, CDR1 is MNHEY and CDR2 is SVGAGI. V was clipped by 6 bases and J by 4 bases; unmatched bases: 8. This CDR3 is CASRLRGGLGANVLTF. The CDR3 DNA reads TGTGCCAGCAGACTCCGGGGGGGGCTCGGGGCCAACGTCCTGACTTTC.

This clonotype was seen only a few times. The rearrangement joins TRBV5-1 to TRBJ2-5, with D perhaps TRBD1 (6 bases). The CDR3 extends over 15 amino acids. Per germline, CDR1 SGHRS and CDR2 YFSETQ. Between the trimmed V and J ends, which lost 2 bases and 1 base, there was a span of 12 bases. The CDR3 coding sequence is TGCGCCAGCAGCTTAGGACCCAGGGGCCAAGAGACCCAGTACTTC. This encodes CASSLGPRGQETQYF.

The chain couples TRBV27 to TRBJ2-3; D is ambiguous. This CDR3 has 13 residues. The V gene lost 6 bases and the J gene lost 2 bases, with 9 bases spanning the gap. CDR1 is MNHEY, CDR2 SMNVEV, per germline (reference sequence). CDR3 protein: CASRVLVTDTQYF. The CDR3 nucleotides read TGTGCCAGCAGAGTTCTCGTCACAGATACGCAGTATTTT.

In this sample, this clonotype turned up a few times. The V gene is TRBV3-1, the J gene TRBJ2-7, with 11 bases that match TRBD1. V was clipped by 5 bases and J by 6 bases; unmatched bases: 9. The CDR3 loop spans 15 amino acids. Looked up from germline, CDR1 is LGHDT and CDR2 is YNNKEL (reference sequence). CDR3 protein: CASSNKGQGVIEQYF. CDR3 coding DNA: TGTGCCAGCAGCAACAAGGGACAGGGGGTCATCGAGCAGTACTTC.

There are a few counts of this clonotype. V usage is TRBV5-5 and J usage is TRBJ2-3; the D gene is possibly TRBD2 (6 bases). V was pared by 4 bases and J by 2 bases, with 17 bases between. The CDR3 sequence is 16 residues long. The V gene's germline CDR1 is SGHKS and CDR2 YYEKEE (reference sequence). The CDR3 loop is CASSPRDWVLTDTQYF. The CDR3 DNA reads TGTGCCAGCAGCCCCCGGGACTGGGTCCTCACAGATACGCAGTATTTT.

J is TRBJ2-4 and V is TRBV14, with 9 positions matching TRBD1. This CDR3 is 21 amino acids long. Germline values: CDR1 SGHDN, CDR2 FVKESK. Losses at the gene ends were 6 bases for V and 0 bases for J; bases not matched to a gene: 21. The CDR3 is CASSPHSNTLPGQGAKNIQYF. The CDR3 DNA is TGTGCCAGCAGTCCCCATTCGAATACATTACCGGGACAGGGAGCCAAAAACATTCAGTACTTC.